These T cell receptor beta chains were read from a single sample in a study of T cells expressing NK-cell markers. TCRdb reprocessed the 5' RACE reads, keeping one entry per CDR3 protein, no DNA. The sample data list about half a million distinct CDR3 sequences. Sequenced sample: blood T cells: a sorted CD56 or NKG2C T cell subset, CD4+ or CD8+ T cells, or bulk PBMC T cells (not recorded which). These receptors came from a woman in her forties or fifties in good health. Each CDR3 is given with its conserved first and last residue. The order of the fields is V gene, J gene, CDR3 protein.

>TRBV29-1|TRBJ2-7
CSVRRGQAEQYF
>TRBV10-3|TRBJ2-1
CAITASGSTNEQFF
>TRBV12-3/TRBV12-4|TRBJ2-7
CATGEGGVRDEQYF
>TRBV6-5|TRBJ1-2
CASSSIKGLNYGYTF
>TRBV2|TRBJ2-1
CASRDHGQGVYNEQFF
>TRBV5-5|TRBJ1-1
CASSLRSGVYTEAFF
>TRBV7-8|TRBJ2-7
CASSLERSGEQYF
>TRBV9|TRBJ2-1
CASSVASGRSSYNEQFF
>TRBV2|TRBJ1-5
CASTPGQANQPQHF
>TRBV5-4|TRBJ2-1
CASSPPGDSSYNEQFF
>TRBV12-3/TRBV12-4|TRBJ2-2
CASSRGLAGGPGTGELFF
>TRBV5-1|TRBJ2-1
CASRAIAGDWRSNEQFF
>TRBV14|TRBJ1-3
CASSPYRAGNTIYF
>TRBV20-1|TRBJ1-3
CSARGQGNTDTIYF
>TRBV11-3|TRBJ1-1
CASSLQSSNTEAFF
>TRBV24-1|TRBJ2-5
CATSTPGGQETQYF
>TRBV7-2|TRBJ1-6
CASRASGGQGRSSPLHF
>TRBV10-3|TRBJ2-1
CAISESREAHPQFF
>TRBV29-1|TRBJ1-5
CSGLFGGGGNQPQHF
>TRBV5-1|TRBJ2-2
CASSSQDVRIGELFF
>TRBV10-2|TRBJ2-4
CASSVRLATGAKNIQYF
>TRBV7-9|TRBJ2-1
CASSSLTGVADNEQFF
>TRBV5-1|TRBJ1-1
CASSRDRVDEAFF
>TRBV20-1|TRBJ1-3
CSARDETVGNTIYF
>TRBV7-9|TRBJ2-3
CASSDRQGDTQYF
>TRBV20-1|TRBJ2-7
CSARDLGAVVYEQYF
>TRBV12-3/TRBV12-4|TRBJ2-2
CASSRGGSGSTGELFF
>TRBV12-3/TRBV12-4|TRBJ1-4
CASSLQQGNEKLFF
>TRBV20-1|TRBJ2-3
CSATTSARRTDTQYF
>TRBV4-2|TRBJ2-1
CASSPRLQGAIVDEQFF
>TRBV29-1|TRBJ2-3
CSVEVIITDTQYF
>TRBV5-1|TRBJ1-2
CASSVDGEYGYTF
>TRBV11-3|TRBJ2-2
CASSWTGPGELFF
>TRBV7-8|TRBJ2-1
CASSLAYSGGDEQFF
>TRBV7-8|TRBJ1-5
CASSPGGHRTGNQPQHF
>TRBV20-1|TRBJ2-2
CSALAGGNTGELFF
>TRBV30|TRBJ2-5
CAWTGTRRETQYF
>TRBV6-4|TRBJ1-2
CASRGFGRGGYTF
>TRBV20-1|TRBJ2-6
CSAKTSGRALTF
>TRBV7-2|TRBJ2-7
CASSLEAGGGYEQYF
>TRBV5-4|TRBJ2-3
CASSLAAGRSDTQYF
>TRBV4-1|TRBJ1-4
CASSPVDRRLSEKLFF
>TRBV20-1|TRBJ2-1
CSARGTSGYNEQFF
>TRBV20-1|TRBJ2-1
CSASFLTSGTQFF
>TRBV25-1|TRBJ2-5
CASSESGRGETQYF
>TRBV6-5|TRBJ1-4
CASSYSTGSRNEKLFF
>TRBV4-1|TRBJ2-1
CASRPRLAGVGEQFF
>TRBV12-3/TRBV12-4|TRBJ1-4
CASSSGGRYEKLFF
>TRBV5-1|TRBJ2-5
CASSRGSVQETQYF
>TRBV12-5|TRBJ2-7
CASGLGQGYEQYF
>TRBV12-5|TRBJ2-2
CASSWLPNTGELFF
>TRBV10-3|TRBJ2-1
CAISGDTTYNEQFF
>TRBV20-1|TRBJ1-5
CSATIEGLINQPQHF
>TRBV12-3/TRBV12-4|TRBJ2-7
CASSLRPGFDAQYF
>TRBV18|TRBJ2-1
CASSPPDGNEQFF
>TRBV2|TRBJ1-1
CASSEGSSNTEAFF
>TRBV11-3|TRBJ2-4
CASSLNVWGSKNIQYF